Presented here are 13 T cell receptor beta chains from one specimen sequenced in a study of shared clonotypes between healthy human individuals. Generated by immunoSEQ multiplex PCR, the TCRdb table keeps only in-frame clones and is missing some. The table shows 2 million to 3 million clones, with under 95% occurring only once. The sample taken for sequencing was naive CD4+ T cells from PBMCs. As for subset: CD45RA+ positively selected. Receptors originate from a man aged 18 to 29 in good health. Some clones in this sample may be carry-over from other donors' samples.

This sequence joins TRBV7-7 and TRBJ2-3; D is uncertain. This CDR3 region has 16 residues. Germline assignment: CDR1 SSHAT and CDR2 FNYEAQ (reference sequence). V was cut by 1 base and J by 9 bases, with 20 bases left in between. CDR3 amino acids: CASSLVVTFRVVTQYF. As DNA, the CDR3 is TGTGCCAGCAGCTTAGTAGTAACCTTTCGGGTAGTAACGCAGTATTTT.

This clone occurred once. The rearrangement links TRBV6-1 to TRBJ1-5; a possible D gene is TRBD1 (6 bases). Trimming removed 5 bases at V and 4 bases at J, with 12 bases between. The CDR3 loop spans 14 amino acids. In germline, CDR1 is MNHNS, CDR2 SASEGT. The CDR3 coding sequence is TGTGCCAGCAGTTTTACAGGGATAAATCAGCCCCAGCATTTT. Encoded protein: CASSFTGINQPQHF.

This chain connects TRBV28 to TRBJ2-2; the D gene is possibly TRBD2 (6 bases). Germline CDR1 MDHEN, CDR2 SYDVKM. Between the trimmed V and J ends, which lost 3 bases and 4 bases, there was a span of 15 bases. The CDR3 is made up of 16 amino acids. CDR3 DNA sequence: TGTGCCAGCAGTTTCCTATCCGGGGGTGCCACCGGGGAGCTGTTTTTT. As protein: CASSFLSGGATGELFF.

The CDR3 bases are TGTGCCAGTAGTAGGTCCACCGCTGGGGCCAACGTCCTGACTTTC. It encodes CASSRSTAGANVLTF. The rearrangement links TRBV19 to TRBJ2-6, with D unclear. The CDR3 has 15 residues. Germline values: CDR1 LNHDA, CDR2 SQIVND (reference sequence). V dropped 4 bases and J dropped 2 bases, with 9 bases sitting between them.

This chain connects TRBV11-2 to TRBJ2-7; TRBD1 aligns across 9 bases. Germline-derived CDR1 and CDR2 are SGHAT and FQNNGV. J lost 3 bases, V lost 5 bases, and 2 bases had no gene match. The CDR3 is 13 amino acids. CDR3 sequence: CASSPDRGYEQYF. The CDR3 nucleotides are TGTGCCAGCAGCCCGGACAGGGGCTACGAGCAGTACTTC.

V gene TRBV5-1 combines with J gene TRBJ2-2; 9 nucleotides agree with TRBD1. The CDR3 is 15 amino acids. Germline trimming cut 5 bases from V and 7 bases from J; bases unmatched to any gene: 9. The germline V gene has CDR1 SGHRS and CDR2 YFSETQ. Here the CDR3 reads CASSTPGQGYGELFF. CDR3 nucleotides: TGCGCCAGCAGTACACCGGGACAGGGTTACGGGGAGCTGTTTTTT.

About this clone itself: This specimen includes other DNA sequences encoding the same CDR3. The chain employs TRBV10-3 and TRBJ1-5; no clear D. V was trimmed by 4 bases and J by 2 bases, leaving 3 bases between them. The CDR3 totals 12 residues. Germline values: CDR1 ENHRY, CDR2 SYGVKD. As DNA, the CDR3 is TGTGCCATCAGTGTGGGCAATCAGCCCCAGCATTTT. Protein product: CAISVGNQPQHF.

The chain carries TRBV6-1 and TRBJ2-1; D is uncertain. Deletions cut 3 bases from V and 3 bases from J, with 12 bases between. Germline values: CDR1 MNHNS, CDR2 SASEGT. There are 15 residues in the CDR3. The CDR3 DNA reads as TGTGCCAGCAGTGACGGTTACTACAACTACAATGAGCAGTTCTTC. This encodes CASSDGYYNYNEQFF.

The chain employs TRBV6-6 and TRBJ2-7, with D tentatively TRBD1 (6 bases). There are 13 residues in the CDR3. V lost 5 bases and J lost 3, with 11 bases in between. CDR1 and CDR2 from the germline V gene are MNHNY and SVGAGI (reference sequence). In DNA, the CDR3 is TGTGCCAGCAGTCGACAGGTTCTCTACGAGCAGTACTTC. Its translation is CASSRQVLYEQYF.

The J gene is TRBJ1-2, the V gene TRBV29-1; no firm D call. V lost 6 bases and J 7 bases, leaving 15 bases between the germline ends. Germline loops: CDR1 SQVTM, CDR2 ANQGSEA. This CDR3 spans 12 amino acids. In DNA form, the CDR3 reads TGCAGCGTCCCTCACGGTCGAACTGGCTACACCTTC. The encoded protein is CSVPHGRTGYTF.

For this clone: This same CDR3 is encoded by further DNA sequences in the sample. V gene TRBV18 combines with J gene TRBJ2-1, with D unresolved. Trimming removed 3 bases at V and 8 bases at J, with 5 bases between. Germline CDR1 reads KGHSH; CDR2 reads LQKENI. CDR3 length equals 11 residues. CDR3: CASSPLDEQFF. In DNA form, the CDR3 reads TGTGCCAGCTCACCCTTGGATGAGCAGTTCTTC.

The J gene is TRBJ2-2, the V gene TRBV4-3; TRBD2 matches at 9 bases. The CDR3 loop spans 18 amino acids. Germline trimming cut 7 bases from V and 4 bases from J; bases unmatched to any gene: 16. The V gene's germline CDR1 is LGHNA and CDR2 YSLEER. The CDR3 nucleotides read TGCGCCAGCACCCGGAGGGCGGTAGCGGGAGATAGCACCGGGGAGCTGTTTTTT. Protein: CASTRRAVAGDSTGELFF.

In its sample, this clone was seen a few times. CDR3 in DNA: TGTGCCAGTAGTATAGATGGGGGAATCAATCAGCCCCAGCATTTT. Its protein is CASSIDGGINQPQHF. The chain recombines TRBV19 with TRBJ1-5, with D possibly being TRBD1 (5 bases). The germline gives CDR1 LNHDA, CDR2 SQIVND (reference sequence). V lost 0 bases and J 3 bases, leaving 9 bases between the germline ends. CDR3 length: 15 amino acids. Full variable domain (rest looked up from reference TRBV19 and TRBJ1-5): DGGITQSPKYLFRKEGQNVTLSCEQNLNHDAMYWYRQDPGQGLRLIYYSQIVNDFQKGDIAEGYSVSREKKESFPLTVTSAQKNPTAFYLCASSIDGGINQPQHFGDGTRLSIL.